These 10 T cell receptor beta chains were sequenced from one sample in a study of blood T cells in healthy people across ages. The second PCR ran about 6 to 12 cycles with a sample-barcoded 5' primer and J-beta primers. TCRdb recomputed calls from the 5' RACE reads with MiXCR, one row per CDR3 protein. The sample has more than 800,000 distinct CDR3 sequences; 29% are singletons. The material sequenced was blood. These TCRs come from a woman older than 75 in good health.

On this clonotype: A much larger clone is a single base away; this may be a read error. The CDR3: CASSLGARGETQYF. CDR3 nucleotides: TGTGCCAGCAGCCTTGGCGCGAGGGGGGAGACCCAGTACTTC. The chain recombines TRBV7-2 with TRBJ2-5, with D possibly TRBD1 on 6 matching bases. Germline V gene data show CDR1 as SGHTA and CDR2 as FQGNSA. This CDR3 comprises 14 residues. The germline V and J ends were trimmed by 5 bases and 5 bases, with 15 bases remaining between them.

The chain has TRBV6-2 or TRBV6-3 and TRBJ2-3; 9 bases align to TRBD1. The CDR3 consists of 15 residues. CDR1 MNHEY and CDR2 SVGEGT come from the germline V gene. The V segment lost 6 bases and the J segment 0 bases; nucleotides outside the gene matches: 4. The CDR3 nucleotides read TGTGCCAGCAGAGACAGGGGGGCAAGCACAGATACGCAGTATTTT. Its translation is CASRDRGASTDTQYF.

This clonotype was counted many times. V and J are TRBV9 and TRBJ2-5; 7 bases fit TRBD2. J gave up 0 bases and V 3 bases, and 2 bases lay outside the gene matches. The length of the CDR3 is 14 residues. Germline CDR1 reads SGDLS; CDR2 reads YYNGEE. CDR3 nucleotides: TGTGCCAGCAGCGCCGGGGGGTACCAAGAGACCCAGTACTTC. Protein sequence: CASSAGGYQETQYF. Variable domain in full (rest from reference TRBV9 and TRBJ2-5): DSGVTQTPKHLITATGQRVTLRCSPRSGDLSVYWYQQSLDQGLQFLIQYYNGEERAKGNILERFSAQQFPDLHSELNLSSLELGDSALYFCASSAGGYQETQYFGPGTRLLVL.

The rearrangement uses TRBV24-1 and TRBJ2-1; TRBD2 matches 15 bases. The CDR3 loop spans 16 amino acids. The ends lost 3 bases at V and 9 bases at J; junction bases unmatched: 5. The germline V gene has CDR1 KGHDR and CDR2 SFDVKD. The CDR3, as DNA: TGTGCCACCAGTGATCCGGGGACTAGCGGGGGGAGTGAGCAGTTCTTC. It yields the protein CATSDPGTSGGSEQFF.

This clonotype was seen ten or more times. V and J are TRBV28 and TRBJ2-7; D ambiguous. There are 12 residues in the CDR3. The ends were cut back, 10 bases at V and 2 bases at J, with 12 bases in the middle. Germline V gene data show CDR1 as MDHEN and CDR2 as SYDVKM. In nucleotides, the CDR3 is TGTGCCACCACCGACACAACCTACGAGCAGTACTTC. Protein sequence: CATTDTTYEQYF.

In the case of this clonotype: This could be a read error, since a much larger clone is one nucleotide away. The rearrangement links TRBV10-1 to TRBJ2-1; D possibly matches TRBD1 or TRBD2 (5 bases each). The DNA end lines up better with TRBJ2-7; the J call may be wrong. Germline V lookup: CDR1 WNHNN, CDR2 SYGVQD (reference sequence). This CDR3 comprises 15 residues. CDR3 region: CASSPAEGPYNEQYF. The CDR3 bases are TGCGCCAGCAGTCCCGCAGAGGGACCCTACAATGAGCAGTACTTC.

This clonotype was picked up many times. J is TRBJ1-4 and V is TRBV10-1; D gene unclear. Germline loops: CDR1 WNHNN, CDR2 SYGVQD (reference sequence). V shed 6 bases and J shed 3 bases, with 8 bases lying between them. CDR3 length equals 13 residues. The CDR3 sequence is CASSKRPNEKLFF. CDR3 nucleotide sequence: TGCGCCAGCAGCAAACGGCCTAATGAAAAACTGTTTTTT.

About this clonotype itself: Being one base from a much bigger clone, this may be a read error. The chain links TRBV7-2 to TRBJ2-5; 8 nucleotides align to TRBD2. The CDR3 runs 17 residues. The V segment lost 3 bases and the J segment 11 bases; nucleotides outside the gene matches: 20. CDR1 is SGHTA and CDR2 is FQGNSA in the germline V gene. The CDR3 nucleotides read TGTGCCAGCAGCTTCTACGGACAGCGGGGGCTTTTGAATGAGCAGTACTTC. This encodes CASSFYGQRGLLNEQYF.

With respect to this clonotype: A much larger clone is a single base away; this may be a read error. This chain connects TRBV11-2 to TRBJ2-1, with D possibly being TRBD2 (6 bases). Germline V gene lookup returns CDR1 SGHAT and CDR2 FQNNGV. The CDR3 is made up of 14 amino acids. For the CDR3, the DNA is TGTGCCAGCGGCTTAGGTTGGCGGGACTTCGAGCAGTTCTTC. Protein product: CASGLGWRDFEQFF.

This clonotype was observed many times. As DNA, the CDR3 is TGCAGTGCTAGAGATCTCAGAACTAGCACAGATACGCAGTATTTT. Its translation is CSARDLRTSTDTQYF. The chain uses TRBV20-1 and TRBJ2-3, with unresolved D. The CDR3 is made up of 15 amino acids. Germline CDR1 and CDR2: DFQATT and SNEGSKA (reference sequence). The germline V and J ends were trimmed by 0 bases and 0 bases, with 10 bases remaining between them.